This T cell receptor beta chain was sequenced for a study of T cell responses to AZD1222 COVID-19 vaccine. Overall study results and limits: Of the AZD1222 recipients, only six were seropositive at baseline.

As to this clone: What it binds is not known.

Trimming took 1 base from V and 8 from J, leaving 11 bases between them. The germline V gene has CDR1 PRHDT and CDR2 FYEKMQ (reference sequence). The CDR3 totals 13 residues. TCRdb's table, derived via immunoSEQ multiplex PCR, lists solely in-frame clones and lacks some. The top ten clones hold 1.9% of a sample with about 150,000 clones, roughly 90% of them seen once. This sequence originates from an adult in good health. Specimen: peripheral blood, collected on day 0 of AZD1222 vaccination. The chain links TRBV13 to TRBJ2-5; D unresolved. The CDR3 nucleotides are TGTGCCAGCAGCTTAGCTCGAAGAGAAACCCAGTACTTC. Its protein is CASSLARRETQYF.